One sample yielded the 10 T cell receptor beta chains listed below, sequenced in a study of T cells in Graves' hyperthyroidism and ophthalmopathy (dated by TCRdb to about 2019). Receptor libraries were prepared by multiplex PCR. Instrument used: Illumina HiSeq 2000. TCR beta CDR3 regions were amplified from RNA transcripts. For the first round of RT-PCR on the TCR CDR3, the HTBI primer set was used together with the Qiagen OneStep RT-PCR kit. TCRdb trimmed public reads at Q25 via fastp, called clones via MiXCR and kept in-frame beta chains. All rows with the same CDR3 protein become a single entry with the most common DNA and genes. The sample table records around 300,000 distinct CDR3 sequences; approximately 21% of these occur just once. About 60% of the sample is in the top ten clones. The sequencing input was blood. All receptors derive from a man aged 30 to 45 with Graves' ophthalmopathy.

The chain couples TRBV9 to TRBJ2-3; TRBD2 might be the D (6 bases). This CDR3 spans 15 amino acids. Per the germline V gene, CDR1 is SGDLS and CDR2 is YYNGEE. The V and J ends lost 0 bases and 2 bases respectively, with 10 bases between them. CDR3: CASSVVGRPTDTQYF. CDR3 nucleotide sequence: TGTGCCAGCAGCGTAGTGGGGAGGCCCACAGATACGCAGTATTTT.

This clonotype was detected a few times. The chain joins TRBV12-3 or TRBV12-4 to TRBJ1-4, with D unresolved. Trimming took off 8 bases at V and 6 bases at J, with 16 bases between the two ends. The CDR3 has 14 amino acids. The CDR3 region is CASQVSGWYEKLFF. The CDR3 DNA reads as TGTGCCAGCCAAGTTTCCGGGTGGTATGAAAAACTGTTTTTT.

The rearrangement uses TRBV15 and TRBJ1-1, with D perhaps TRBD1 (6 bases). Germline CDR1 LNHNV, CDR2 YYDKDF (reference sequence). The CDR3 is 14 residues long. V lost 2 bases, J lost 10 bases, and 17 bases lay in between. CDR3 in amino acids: CATSRNYQEGGAFF. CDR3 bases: TGTGCCACCAGCAGAAACTACCAGGAGGGGGGAGCTTTCTTT.

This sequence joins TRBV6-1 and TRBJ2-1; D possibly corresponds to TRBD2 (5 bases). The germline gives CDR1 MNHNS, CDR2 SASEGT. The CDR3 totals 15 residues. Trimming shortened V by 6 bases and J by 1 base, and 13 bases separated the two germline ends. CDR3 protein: CASRESGASYNEQFF. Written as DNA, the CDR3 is TGTGCCAGCAGAGAGAGCGGAGCATCCTACAATGAGCAGTTCTTC.

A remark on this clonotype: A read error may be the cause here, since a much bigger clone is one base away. The CDR3 DNA reads TGTGGCAACGGGGCTAGACACACCGGGGAGCTGTTTTTT. As protein: CGNGARHTGELFF. The chain is built from TRBV28 and TRBJ2-2; D possibly uses TRBD1 or TRBD2 (5 bases each). The CDR3 extends over 13 amino acids. Germline V gene sequence: CDR1 MDHEN, CDR2 SYDVKM.

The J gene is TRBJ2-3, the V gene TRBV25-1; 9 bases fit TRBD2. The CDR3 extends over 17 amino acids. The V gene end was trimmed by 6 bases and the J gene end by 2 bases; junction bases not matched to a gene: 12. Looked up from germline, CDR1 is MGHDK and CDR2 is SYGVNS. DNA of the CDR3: TGTGCCAGCAGCCCCCAGGGAGCGGGAGGTCTCACAGATACGCAGTATTTT. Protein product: CASSPQGAGGLTDTQYF.

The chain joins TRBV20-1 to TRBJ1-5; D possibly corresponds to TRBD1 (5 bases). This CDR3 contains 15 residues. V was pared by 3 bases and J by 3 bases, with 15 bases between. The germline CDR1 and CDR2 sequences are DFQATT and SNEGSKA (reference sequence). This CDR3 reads CSASWDGWNNQPQHF. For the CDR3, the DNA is TGCAGTGCTAGTTGGGACGGCTGGAACAATCAGCCCCAGCATTTT.

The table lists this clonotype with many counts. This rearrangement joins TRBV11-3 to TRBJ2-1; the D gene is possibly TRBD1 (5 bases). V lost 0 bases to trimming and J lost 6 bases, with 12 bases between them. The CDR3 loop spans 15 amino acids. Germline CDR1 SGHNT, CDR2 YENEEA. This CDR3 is CASSLDRAPRNEQFF. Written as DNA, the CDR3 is TGTGCCAGCAGCTTAGACAGGGCACCACGCAATGAGCAGTTCTTC.

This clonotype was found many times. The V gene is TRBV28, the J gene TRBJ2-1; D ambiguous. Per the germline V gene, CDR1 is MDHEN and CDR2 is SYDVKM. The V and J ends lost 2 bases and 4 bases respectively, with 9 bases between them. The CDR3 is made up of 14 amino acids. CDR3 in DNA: TGTGCCAGCAGTTTAGTCGGAGATTACAATGAGCAGTTCTTC. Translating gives CASSLVGDYNEQFF.

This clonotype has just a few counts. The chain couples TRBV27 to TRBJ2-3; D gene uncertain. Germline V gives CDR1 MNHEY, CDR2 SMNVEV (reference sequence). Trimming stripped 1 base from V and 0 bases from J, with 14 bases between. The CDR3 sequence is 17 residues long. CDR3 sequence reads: CASSLYSPQFSTDTQYF. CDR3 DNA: TGTGCCAGCAGTTTATACAGCCCCCAGTTTAGCACAGATACGCAGTATTTT.